The rows below give T cell receptor beta chains drawn from one sample of a study of shared clonotypes between healthy human individuals. Assay used: immunoSEQ multiplex PCR; TCRdb lists only in-frame clones, some missing. The repertoire holds fewer than 2.5 million clones, with roughly 93% as singletons. The sequenced sample was naive CD4+ T cells from PBMCs. These receptors were collected from a man younger than 35 in good health. Some clones in this sample may be carry-over from other donors' samples. CDR3s include the opening cysteine and the closing phenylalanine or tryptophan. Fields, in order: clone size, V gene, D gene, J gene, CDR3 DNA, CDR3 protein. The D gene is left open where the match is weak. The listing skips clone size in some rows; elsewhere it reads once, few, many or a size class.

size: -; V: TRBV7-2; D: -; J: TRBJ1-5; DNA: TGTGCCAGCAGCTTAGAACAAGGGAATCAGCCCCAGCATTTT; CDR3: CASSLEQGNQPQHF
size: once; V: TRBV5-4; D: -; J: TRBJ2-3; DNA: TGTGCCAGCAGCCAGACTGGCACAGATACGCAGTATTTT; CDR3: CASSQTGTDTQYF
size: -; V: TRBV19; D: -; J: TRBJ2-3; DNA: TGTGCCAGTAGTACCTCGCAGCTAATTAGCACAGATACGCAGTATTTT; CDR3: CASSTSQLISTDTQYF
size: -; V: TRBV9; D: -; J: TRBJ2-5; DNA: TGTGCCAGCAGCGCCCAGGGGTTCGAGACCCAGTACTTC; CDR3: CASSAQGFETQYF
size: -; V: TRBV9; D: TRBD2; J: TRBJ2-3; DNA: TGTGCCAGCAGCGGGACTAGCGGGACCACAGATACGCAGTATTTT; CDR3: CASSGTSGTTDTQYF
size: -; V: TRBV6-6; D: -; J: TRBJ1-5; DNA: TGTGCCAGCAGTTACTCGAGAGGGGTCCAGCCCCAGCATTTT; CDR3: CASSYSRGVQPQHF
size: -; V: TRBV6-1; D: -; J: TRBJ1-2; DNA: TGTGCCAGCAGTGAGGCAGGGGACTATGGCTACACCTTC; CDR3: CASSEAGDYGYTF
size: once; V: TRBV18; D: -; J: TRBJ2-5; DNA: TGTGCCAGCTCACCAAGAGCGAGGGAAGAGACCCAGTACTTC; CDR3: CASSPRAREETQYF
size: -; V: TRBV30; D: TRBD2; J: TRBJ2-1; DNA: TGTGCCTGGAGTGTAGGGTCTAGCGGGATCAGCTCCTACAATGAGCAGTTCTTC; CDR3: CAWSVGSSGISSYNEQFF
size: -; V: TRBV6-5; D: TRBD2; J: TRBJ2-5; DNA: TGTGCCACCGCGCGGGGGATGGAAGAGACCCAGTACTTC; CDR3: CATARGMEETQYF
size: -; V: TRBV6-5; D: -; J: TRBJ2-1; DNA: TGTGCCAGCAGTTACTCGAAAGGAGGGAGCGGCAATGAGCAGTTCTTC; CDR3: CASSYSKGGSGNEQFF
size: -; V: TRBV5-1; D: TRBD2; J: TRBJ2-6; DNA: TGCGCCAGCAGCGGACTAGAAGCTGGGGCCAACGTCCTGACTTTC; CDR3: CASSGLEAGANVLTF
size: -; V: TRBV28; D: TRBD1; J: TRBJ1-5; DNA: TGTGCCAGCAGTTCCTTCACCGACAGGGGTCGGCAGCCCCAGCATTTT; CDR3: CASSSFTDRGRQPQHF
size: -; V: TRBV6-1; D: -; J: TRBJ1-1; DNA: TGTGCCAGCAGTGCACCGGGGGGGGACGTGACTGAAGCTTTCTTT; CDR3: CASSAPGGDVTEAFF
size: -; V: TRBV7-3; D: -; J: TRBJ1-1; DNA: TGTGCCAGCAGCTTAGAGGCTTCCGGCACTGAAGCTTTCTTT; CDR3: CASSLEASGTEAFF
size: -; V: TRBV19; D: TRBD2; J: TRBJ2-7; DNA: TGTGCCAGTAGTATATTGGCGGGAGGCTCCTACGAGCAGTACTTC; CDR3: CASSILAGGSYEQYF
size: -; V: TRBV18; D: -; J: TRBJ1-4; DNA: TGTGCCAGCTCACCACCATCGAATGAAAAACTGTTTTTT; CDR3: CASSPPSNEKLFF
size: -; V: TRBV5-1; D: -; J: TRBJ2-3; DNA: TGCGCCAGCAGCCCTGGCTCACTGGCATCAGATACGCAGTATTTT; CDR3: CASSPGSLASDTQYF
size: -; V: TRBV5-6; D: -; J: TRBJ1-2; DNA: TGTGCCAGCAGCCTCCCTCCCCCCAGGGCGGGTGGCTACACCTTC; CDR3: CASSLPPPRAGGYTF
size: -; V: TRBV5-1; D: TRBD2; J: TRBJ2-3; DNA: TGCGCCAGCAGCATTAGCGGGAGGGACACAGATACGCAGTATTTT; CDR3: CASSISGRDTDTQYF
size: -; V: TRBV5-4; D: TRBD2; J: TRBJ2-1; DNA: TGTGCCAGCAGCGCCCGAGGCGGGAGGGCCCAGAGTGAGCAGTTCTTC; CDR3: CASSARGGRAQSEQFF
size: -; V: TRBV7-9; D: -; J: TRBJ2-6; DNA: TGTGCCAGCAGCCTTCCCCCGGGGTATAGATACTCTGGGGCCAACGTCCTGACTTTC; CDR3: CASSLPPGYRYSGANVLTF
size: -; V: TRBV6-5; D: TRBD2; J: TRBJ2-3; DNA: TGTGCCAGCAGTTACGCGGGACTAGCGGGCACAGATACGCAGTATTTT; CDR3: CASSYAGLAGTDTQYF
size: -; V: TRBV7-6; D: TRBD2; J: TRBJ2-7; DNA: TGTGCCAGCAGCGACCCTCTTAGCGGGGGCTCCTACGAGCAGTACTTC; CDR3: CASSDPLSGGSYEQYF
size: few; V: TRBV30; D: -; J: TRBJ2-7; DNA: TGTGCCTGGAGTGTACAGTACGAGCAGTACTTC; CDR3: CAWSVQYEQYF
size: -; V: TRBV18; D: -; J: TRBJ2-7; DNA: TGTGCCAGCTCATGGGGTCCTGGGGAGCAGTACTTC; CDR3: CASSWGPGEQYF
size: -; V: TRBV20-1; D: -; J: TRBJ1-5; DNA: TGCAGTGCTAGAGGGAATCAGCCCCAGCATTTT; CDR3: CSARGNQPQHF
size: -; V: TRBV18; D: TRBD1; J: TRBJ2-7; DNA: TGTGCCAGCTCACTGGACAGGGGGAGCTACGAGCAGTACTTC; CDR3: CASSLDRGSYEQYF
size: -; V: TRBV6-5; D: -; J: TRBJ2-7; DNA: TGTGCCAGCAGTTACTCGATGACCGGCGAGCAGTACTTC; CDR3: CASSYSMTGEQYF
size: -; V: TRBV11-3; D: TRBD2; J: TRBJ2-1; DNA: TGTGCCAGCAGCTCCGGACTAGCGGGGGCGTATGAGCAGTTCTTC; CDR3: CASSSGLAGAYEQFF
size: -; V: TRBV29-1; D: TRBD1; J: TRBJ2-5; DNA: TGCAGCGAGTCCGGGACAGGGGCAGAGACCCAGTACTTC; CDR3: CSESGTGAETQYF
size: -; V: TRBV30; D: -; J: TRBJ2-2; DNA: TGTGCCTGGAGTGTAATTGGCAGGGAGCTGTTTTTT; CDR3: CAWSVIGRELFF
size: once; V: TRBV10-3; D: -; J: TRBJ1-6; DNA: TGTGCCATAGGGAACCTCAATTCACCCCTCCACTTT; CDR3: CAIGNLNSPLHF
size: -; V: TRBV19; D: -; J: TRBJ2-3; DNA: TGTGCCAGTAGTCAATCACGGAATACGCAGTATTTT; CDR3: CASSQSRNTQYF
size: -; V: TRBV18; D: TRBD1; J: TRBJ2-7; DNA: TGTGCCAGCTCCCAACGACAGGGCCCCCACGAGCAGTACTTC; CDR3: CASSQRQGPHEQYF
size: -; V: TRBV10-3; D: -; J: TRBJ1-4; DNA: TGTGCCATCAGAGGGAGTGGGGCTAATGAAAAACTGTTTTTT; CDR3: CAIRGSGANEKLFF
size: few; V: TRBV29-1; D: TRBD1; J: TRBJ1-1; DNA: TGCAGCGCCAGGGGGCGGTTGAACACTGAAGCTTTCTTT; CDR3: CSARGRLNTEAFF
size: -; V: TRBV5-6; D: TRBD2; J: TRBJ2-5; DNA: TGTGCCAGCAGCATGGGGACTAGCGGGAGGGTTTCCCAAGAGACCCAGTACTTC; CDR3: CASSMGTSGRVSQETQYF
size: once; V: TRBV28; D: TRBD1; J: TRBJ1-2; DNA: TGTGCCAGCAGTTTGTCGGACAGGGTTTATGGCTACACCTTC; CDR3: CASSLSDRVYGYTF
size: -; V: TRBV7-9; D: TRBD2; J: TRBJ2-3; DNA: TGTGCCAGCAGTTCGCTCTCAGCGGGAGGGCCAACAGATACGCAGTATTTT; CDR3: CASSSLSAGGPTDTQYF
size: -; V: TRBV7-9; D: TRBD1; J: TRBJ2-7; DNA: TGTGCCGCCCACAAGACAGGGAAAACCTACGAGCAGTACTTC; CDR3: CAAHKTGKTYEQYF
size: -; V: TRBV28; D: TRBD1; J: TRBJ2-7; DNA: TGTGCCAGCACCCCTTCAGGGGGCGCCGTCTACGAGCAGTACTTC; CDR3: CASTPSGGAVYEQYF
size: -; V: TRBV11-3; D: -; J: TRBJ1-1; DNA: TGTGCCAGCAGCTTAGATTCCAGGGGAGGGACTGAAGCTTTCTTT; CDR3: CASSLDSRGGTEAFF
size: once; V: TRBV28; D: -; J: TRBJ2-4; DNA: TGTGCCAGCAGGCCCTCAGAGGGCAGCCCCAGCAAAAACATTCAGTACTTC; CDR3: CASRPSEGSPSKNIQYF
size: -; V: TRBV28; D: -; J: TRBJ2-1; DNA: TGTGCCAGCAGTTTAGGGGGTGGCGGGGTCGATGAGCAGTTCTTC; CDR3: CASSLGGGGVDEQFF
size: -; V: TRBV28; D: -; J: TRBJ2-1; DNA: TGTGCCAGCAGTAGGGGACTCACCTACAATGAGCAGTTCTTC; CDR3: CASSRGLTYNEQFF
size: -; V: TRBV6-1; D: TRBD2; J: TRBJ2-1; DNA: TGTGCCAGCACTCAAGCGGGAGTCTACAATGAGCAGTTCTTC; CDR3: CASTQAGVYNEQFF
size: -; V: TRBV28; D: TRBD1; J: TRBJ2-3; DNA: TGTGCCAGCAGAACCGGGACAGGGAGAGATACGCAGTATTTT; CDR3: CASRTGTGRDTQYF
size: few; V: TRBV6-5; D: -; J: TRBJ2-1; DNA: TGTGCCAGCAGTTGGAGGGGGAATGAGCAGTTCTTC; CDR3: CASSWRGNEQFF
size: once; V: TRBV28; D: -; J: TRBJ1-1; DNA: TGTGCCAGCAGCCCGGGAGGACAACCACAGAACACTGAAGCTTTCTTT; CDR3: CASSPGGQPQNTEAFF
size: -; V: TRBV6-5; D: -; J: TRBJ2-3; DNA: TGTGCCAGCAGTTATCGGGGCTCGCTGGGCACAGATACGCAGTATTTT; CDR3: CASSYRGSLGTDTQYF
size: -; V: TRBV7-9; D: -; J: TRBJ1-3; DNA: TGTGCCAGCAGACAGGGCTCTGGAAACACCATATATTTT; CDR3: CASRQGSGNTIYF
size: -; V: TRBV6-5; D: TRBD2; J: TRBJ2-1; DNA: TGTGCCAGCAGTTACGTTAGCGGGAGGTACAATGAGCAGTTCTTC; CDR3: CASSYVSGRYNEQFF
size: -; V: TRBV7-3; D: TRBD2; J: TRBJ2-7; DNA: TGTGCCAGCAGCTTACTAGCGGGAGGGCCCGAGCAGTACTTC; CDR3: CASSLLAGGPEQYF
size: -; V: TRBV5-6; D: -; J: TRBJ2-1; DNA: TGTGCCAGCAGCTTGGTTGGTAGCGATGAGCAGTTCTTC; CDR3: CASSLVGSDEQFF
size: -; V: TRBV7-2; D: TRBD1; J: TRBJ2-3; DNA: TGTGCCAGCAGCTTGGACAGGGTAGATACGCAGTATTTT; CDR3: CASSLDRVDTQYF
size: once; V: TRBV5-4; D: TRBD1; J: TRBJ2-1; DNA: TGTGCCAGCAGCCTCCGGGACAGGGCAAATGAGCAGTTCTTC; CDR3: CASSLRDRANEQFF
size: -; V: TRBV9; D: TRBD1; J: TRBJ2-1; DNA: TGTGCCAGCAGCGGGGGACAGGGGGACAATGAGCAGTTCTTC; CDR3: CASSGGQGDNEQFF
size: -; V: TRBV7-9; D: -; J: TRBJ1-4; DNA: TGTGCCAGCAGTCCCGGCCGAGGGGCGACTAATGAAAAACTGTTTTTT; CDR3: CASSPGRGATNEKLFF
size: -; V: TRBV14; D: TRBD2; J: TRBJ2-3; DNA: TGTGCCAGCAGCCAAGAAATTGGGTACCCTAGCGGGAGAACAGATACGCAGTATTTT; CDR3: CASSQEIGYPSGRTDTQYF